A selection of T cell receptor beta chains follows, all from one sample in a study of shared clonotypes between healthy human individuals. Some clones are missing from TCRdb's copy, which holds only in-frame ones; the method was immunoSEQ multiplex PCR. Altogether 100,000 to 130,000 clones are present, over 65% being singletons, with the ten largest covering around 24%. Material for sequencing was memory CD8+ T cells sorted from blood. These receptor sequences come from a woman in her twenties or thirties in good health. The CDR3 runs from the conserved cysteine through the conserved F or W. Fields, in order: D gene, clone size, V gene, J gene, CDR3 DNA, CDR3 protein. The D gene is left open where the match is weak. Not every row has a clone size; where given, it reads once, few, many or a size class.

D gene: TRBD1; clone size: NA; V gene: TRBV27; J gene: TRBJ2-7; CDR3 DNA: TGTGCCAGCAGTTTGAACAGGGGGCGAGTCTACGAGCAGTACTTC; CDR3 protein: CASSLNRGRVYEQYF
D gene: TRBD2; clone size: many; V gene: TRBV7-8; J gene: TRBJ2-1; CDR3 DNA: TGTGCCAGCAGCTCGACGAGCGGGGGGAGCTCCTACAATGAGCAGTTCTTC; CDR3 protein: CASSSTSGGSSYNEQFF
D gene: NA; clone size: many; V gene: TRBV4-1; J gene: TRBJ2-3; CDR3 DNA: TGCGCCAGCAGCCAAGAGGGCCCCACAGATACGCAGTATTTT; CDR3 protein: CASSQEGPTDTQYF
D gene: TRBD2; clone size: many; V gene: TRBV2; J gene: TRBJ2-7; CDR3 DNA: TGTGCCAGCAGGGAAGCTTGGGGGGGGACCTACGAGCAGTACTTC; CDR3 protein: CASREAWGGTYEQYF
D gene: TRBD2; clone size: NA; V gene: TRBV9; J gene: TRBJ2-7; CDR3 DNA: TGTGCCAGCAGCGTCGACGGGACTAGCGGGGGCTACGAGCAGTACTTC; CDR3 protein: CASSVDGTSGGYEQYF
D gene: TRBD2; clone size: NA; V gene: TRBV11-2; J gene: TRBJ2-1; CDR3 DNA: TGTGCCAGCTCCGAGCGGGGGGTCTACAATGAGCAGTTCTTC; CDR3 protein: CASSERGVYNEQFF
D gene: NA; clone size: NA; V gene: TRBV7-9; J gene: TRBJ2-7; CDR3 DNA: TGTGCCAGCAGCTGGACTTGGGGAACCTACGAGCAGTACTTC; CDR3 protein: CASSWTWGTYEQYF
D gene: NA; clone size: few; V gene: TRBV5-5; J gene: TRBJ1-2; CDR3 DNA: TGTGCCAGCAGCCCCCGAGAGGGTCCGTATGGCTACACCTTC; CDR3 protein: CASSPREGPYGYTF
D gene: NA; clone size: NA; V gene: TRBV5-1; J gene: TRBJ1-3; CDR3 DNA: TGCGCCAGCAGCTTGGAAGGGTCTGGAAACACCATATATTTT; CDR3 protein: CASSLEGSGNTIYF
D gene: TRBD2; clone size: NA; V gene: TRBV9; J gene: TRBJ2-1; CDR3 DNA: TGTGCCAGCAGCCCGGGACTAGCGGGATACAATGAGCAGTTCTTC; CDR3 protein: CASSPGLAGYNEQFF
D gene: NA; clone size: many; V gene: TRBV6-6; J gene: TRBJ1-1; CDR3 DNA: TGTGCCAGCAGTCAGGGGATGGGTGAAGCTTTCTTT; CDR3 protein: CASSQGMGEAFF
D gene: TRBD2; clone size: NA; V gene: TRBV18; J gene: TRBJ2-3; CDR3 DNA: TGTGCCAGCTCCCTCCTCAGACTAGCGGTACCCTTGGTAGATACGCAGTATTTT; CDR3 protein: CASSLLRLAVPLVDTQYF
D gene: NA; clone size: few; V gene: TRBV29-1; J gene: TRBJ1-2; CDR3 DNA: TGCAGCGTTGAAGTTTGGGAAGGGGTGCGGGGCTATGGCTACACCTTC; CDR3 protein: CSVEVWEGVRGYGYTF
D gene: TRBD2; clone size: NA; V gene: TRBV5-1; J gene: TRBJ2-2; CDR3 DNA: TGCGCCAGCAGCACCAAACCTAGCGGGAGTTGGGGCAACGGGGAGCTGTTTTTT; CDR3 protein: CASSTKPSGSWGNGELFF
D gene: NA; clone size: NA; V gene: TRBV6-1; J gene: TRBJ2-3; CDR3 DNA: TGTGCCAGCAGTGTGAAACAGGAGGCAGATACGCAGTATTTT; CDR3 protein: CASSVKQEADTQYF